This paragraph reports one T cell receptor beta chain. No antigen is known for it. The CDR3 sequence is 17 residues long. CDR1 and CDR2 (germline): MDHEN, SYDVKM. V was pared by 4 bases and J by 2 bases, with 18 bases between. The data belong to a study of T cell responses to AZD1222 COVID-19 vaccine. The wider study: Pooling of second doses given at about 4 or about 12 weeks was done. Study-level points and caveats: Along spike, vaccine-associated CD4 TCRs were found throughout, with dominance at 160-218 and 743-854. Among those given AZD1222, only 5 to 7 were seropositive at baseline.

TCRdb's copy holds only in-frame clones and misses some; the assay was immunoSEQ multiplex PCR. The sample lists 150,000 to 200,000 clones, 85% to 95% occurring once. The clonotype originates from an adult in good health. The chain uses TRBV28 and TRBJ1-5; D is perhaps TRBD1 (6 bases). The material was peripheral blood, obtained on day 0 of AZD1222 vaccination. The CDR3 loop reads CASSSTQLGGGNQPQHF. The CDR3 DNA reads TGTGCCAGCAGTTCCACGCAATTAGGGGGGGGCAATCAGCCCCAGCATTTT.